Reported below is one T cell receptor beta chain. Its antigen is undetermined. This record belongs to a study of T cell responses to AZD1222 COVID-19 vaccine. Looking at the study overall: Second-dose groups at about 4 or about 12 weeks were pooled.

Profiling relied on immunoSEQ multiplex PCR, and the TCRdb table lists in-frame clones only, not all of them. The table shows under 150,000 clones, with over 90% occurring only once. V gave up 2 bases and J gave up 2 bases, with 8 bases separating them. The germline V gene encodes CDR1 SGHRS and CDR2 YFSETQ. The CDR3 runs 14 residues. Study conclusions and caveats: In the spike-specific TCR repertoire, nearly half reportedly target unmutated variant regions. Among AZD1222 vaccinees, only six or seven were seropositive at baseline. Donors were chiefly white British, with a greater number of females, and clonal diversity was perhaps underestimated.

The sequence was collected from an adult in good health. Here the sequenced sample was peripheral blood, taken on day 0 of AZD1222 vaccination. The J gene is TRBJ1-3, the V gene TRBV5-1; D is uncertain. CDR3 protein: CASSFDDAGNTIYF. The CDR3 DNA is TGCGCCAGCAGCTTCGACGACGCTGGAAACACCATATATTTT.